Following are 6 T cell receptor beta chains from one sample sequenced in a study of shared clonotypes between healthy human individuals. TCRdb keeps only in-frame clones here, not all; method: immunoSEQ multiplex PCR. Of millions of clones in the sample, 85% to 95% are singletons; the top ten hold 1.1%. Naive CD8 cells lacked CD45RO, underwent positive selection for CCR7 and left out terminally differentiated effector memory CD45RA+ cells. The sample taken for sequencing was naive CD8+ T cells sorted from blood. Every receptor here comes from a man aged 18 to 29 in good health.

The chain joins TRBV30 to TRBJ2-7; 7 nucleotides line up with TRBD1. The CDR3 runs 13 residues. The germline V gene has CDR1 GTSNPN and CDR2 SVGIG (reference sequence). V lost 2 bases to trimming and J lost 5 bases; unmatched junction nucleotides: 6. The CDR3 region is CAWSHRGINEQYF. CDR3 nucleotides: TGTGCCTGGAGTCACAGGGGAATCAACGAGCAGTACTTC.

This clone was counted once. Other DNA sequences from this sample encode an identical CDR3 as well. The V call is TRBV11-2, the J call TRBJ2-7; unclear D gene. Trimming stripped 3 bases from V and 0 bases from J, with 6 bases between. The CDR3 loop spans 13 amino acids. Germline lookup yields CDR1 SGHAT and CDR2 FQNNGV. Here the CDR3 DNA reads TGTGCCAGCAGCTTGTCTAGCTCCTACGAGCAGTACTTC. The encoded protein is CASSLSSSYEQYF.

The chain combines TRBV15 with TRBJ1-2; tentative D call: TRBD1 (6 bases). The CDR3 loop spans 15 amino acids. Germline assignment: CDR1 LNHNV and CDR2 YYDKDF (reference sequence). V was cut by 4 bases and J by 4 bases, with 16 bases left in between. CDR3 sequence: CATSNRDTVGYGYTF. The CDR3 DNA is TGTGCCACCAGCAACCGGGACACCGTAGGCTATGGCTACACCTTC.

The chain has TRBV11-2 and TRBJ2-7, with 8 bases lining up with TRBD1. This CDR3 region has 13 residues. Germline V gene data show CDR1 as SGHAT and CDR2 as FQNNGV. The V gene end was trimmed by 2 bases and the J gene end by 7 bases; junction bases not matched to a gene: 4. CDR3 protein: CASSLTGGREQYF. CDR3 nucleotide sequence: TGTGCCAGCAGCTTAACAGGGGGGCGTGAGCAGTACTTC. The entire variable domain, with the rest obtained from reference TRBV11-2 and TRBJ2-7, is as follows: EAGVAQSPRYKIIEKRQSVAFWCNPISGHATLYWYQQILGQGPKLLIQFQNNGVVDDSQLPKDRFSAERLKGVDSTLKIQPAKLEDSAVYLCASSLTGGREQYFGPGTRLTVT.

As for this clone: Within the sample, other DNA sequences also encode this same CDR3. The chain uses TRBV6-5 and TRBJ1-2, with TRBD1 identical over 9 bases. Germline lookup yields CDR1 MNHEY and CDR2 SVGAGI. The CDR3 is made up of 13 amino acids. V shed 6 bases and J 7 bases; nucleotides not matched to a gene: 6. The CDR3 is CASSAGQGTGYTF. The CDR3 nucleotides are TGTGCCAGCAGCGCCGGACAGGGGACTGGCTACACCTTC.

The chain is built from TRBV28 and TRBJ2-7, with D perhaps assigned TRBD1 or TRBD2 (5 bases each). With 5 bases removed from V and 3 bases from J, the gap between germline ends came to 11 bases. CDR1 and CDR2 (germline): MDHEN, SYDVKM. This CDR3 is 13 amino acids long. The CDR3 is CASSGDGVYEQYF. The CDR3, as DNA: TGTGCCAGCAGTGGGGACGGAGTCTACGAGCAGTACTTC. The variable domain in full, completed from reference TRBV28 and TRBJ2-7, reads DVKVTQSSRYLVKRTGEKVFLECVQDMDHENMFWYRQDPGLGLRLIYFSYDVKMKEKGDIPEGYSVSREKKERFSLILESASTNQTSMYLCASSGDGVYEQYFGPGTRLTVT.